The 11 T cell receptor beta chains in this list originate from one sample, sequenced in a study of cytomegalovirus exposure and HLA in healthy donors (dated by TCRdb to about 2017). The method was the immunoSEQ multiplex PCR assay. For the multiplex PCR, a mixture combining 60 forward primers for TCR Vbeta segments and 13 reverse primers for TCR Jbeta segments was used. TCRdb's version of the immuneACCESS table is confined to in-frame rearrangements and falls short of the full clone set. An unresolved V gene accounts for under half of the shortfall where checked; the remainder is of unknown origin. The sample contains about 120,000 clones, approximately 66% of them found a single time. Of the sample, less than 9% falls within the top ten clones. Source material: PBMCs. These receptors were collected from a woman aged 40 to 50 in good health and CMV-seropositive.

This chain connects TRBV2 to TRBJ2-1, with 7 bases lining up with TRBD2. V shed 5 bases, J shed 5 bases, and the junction held 6 bases outside the gene matches. The germline V gene has CDR1 SNHLY and CDR2 FYNNEI. There are 14 residues in the CDR3. CDR3 sequence: CASSKGTIDNEQFF. The DNA of the CDR3 is TGTGCCAGCAGTAAGGGGACTATCGACAATGAGCAGTTCTTC.

The chain uses TRBV5-1 and TRBJ1-2; TRBD1 aligns across 10 bases. The germline V gene has CDR1 SGHRS and CDR2 YFSETQ. The V gene end was trimmed by 0 bases and the J gene end by 7 bases; junction bases not matched to a gene: 9. The CDR3 extends over 16 amino acids. CDR3 sequence: CASSLAGTGVVGGYTF. The CDR3, as DNA: TGCGCCAGCAGCTTGGCCGGGACAGGGGTTGTCGGTGGCTACACCTTC.

This clone was observed a single time. This chain connects TRBV9 to TRBJ2-7; D is ambiguous. The V end lost 3 bases, the J end lost 6 bases, and 10 bases lay between the germline ends. Germline V gene sequence: CDR1 SGDLS, CDR2 YYNGEE. The CDR3 loop spans 12 amino acids. The CDR3 loop reads CASSDLTGEQYF. DNA for the CDR3: TGTGCCAGCAGCGACTTGACTGGCGAGCAGTACTTC.

This chain uses TRBV9 with TRBJ2-7, with 7 bases identical to TRBD1. This CDR3 has 14 residues. Germline assignment: CDR1 SGDLS and CDR2 YYNGEE. J gave up 5 bases and V 0 bases, and 5 bases lay outside the gene matches. The CDR3, as DNA: TGTGCCAGCAGCGTAGACAGGGGAATCCACGAGCAGTACTTC. Its translation: CASSVDRGIHEQYF.

This chain connects TRBV19 to TRBJ2-7; no definite D call. V lost 4 bases to trimming and J lost 9 bases, with 16 bases between them. CDR3 length equals 13 residues. Germline CDR1 and CDR2: LNHDA and SQIVND (reference sequence). This chain's CDR3 is CASSTAEANGQYF. The CDR3 DNA reads TGTGCCAGTAGTACCGCCGAGGCGAACGGGCAGTACTTC.

V gene TRBV10-3 combines with J gene TRBJ1-2; TRBD1 might be the D (5 bases). Germline V CDR1 and CDR2: ENHRY, SYGVKD. This CDR3 comprises 18 residues. The germline V and J ends were trimmed by 2 bases and 5 bases, with 24 bases remaining between them. CDR3 bases: TGTGCCATCAGTGAGCACGGGCGATCACAGGACCCAAGGTATGGCTACACCTTC. The encoded protein is CAISEHGRSQDPRYGYTF.

This sequence joins TRBV27 and TRBJ2-3; no firm D call. Between the trimmed V and J ends, which lost 5 bases and 7 bases, there was a span of 13 bases. Germline CDR1 MNHEY, CDR2 SMNVEV (reference sequence). This CDR3 is built from 13 residues. The CDR3 sequence: CASSPRPRNTQYF. The DNA of the CDR3 is TGTGCCAGCAGTCCCCGACCGAGGAATACGCAGTATTTT.

The chain joins TRBV5-6 to TRBJ2-7, with TRBD2 identical over 7 bases. Trimming cost V 4 bases and J 2 bases; bases outside gene matches: 6. The CDR3 sequence is 14 residues long. The germline V gene has CDR1 SGHDT and CDR2 YYEEEE. The CDR3 DNA reads as TGTGCCAGCAGCCAACGGGGGGTTACCTACGAGCAGTACTTC. Its protein product is CASSQRGVTYEQYF.

This sequence joins TRBV6-6 and TRBJ1-1; TRBD1 is a possible D gene (6 bases). CDR1 is MNHNY and CDR2 is SVGAGI in the germline V gene (reference sequence). The CDR3 spans 15 residues. V dropped 4 bases and J dropped 1 base, with 13 bases sitting between them. CDR3 sequence: CASSSQGGANTEAFF. In DNA, the CDR3 is TGTGCCAGCAGTTCCCAAGGGGGGGCGAACACTGAAGCTTTCTTT.

The J gene is TRBJ1-4, the V gene TRBV16; unclear D gene. The CDR3 sequence is 13 residues long. V lost 0 bases, J lost 8 bases, and 7 bases lay in between. From germline, CDR1 is KGHSY and CDR2 FQNENV. The CDR3 spells CASSQSVREKLFF. The CDR3 coding sequence is TGTGCCAGCAGCCAATCCGTGAGAGAAAAACTGTTTTTT.

Notes on this clone: This specimen includes other DNA sequences encoding the same CDR3. The chain recombines TRBV29-1 with TRBJ1-3; D is ambiguous. The V gene's germline CDR1 is SQVTM and CDR2 ANQGSEA. V was clipped by 4 bases and J by 7 bases, with 11 bases between them. The CDR3 sequence is 12 residues long. This CDR3 reads CSVGVGGNTIYF. The DNA of the CDR3 is TGCAGCGTTGGGGTTGGAGGGAACACCATATATTTT. The full variable domain, with the rest looked up from reference TRBV29-1 and TRBJ1-3, is SAVISQKPSRDICQRGTSLTIQCQVDSQVTMMFWYRQQPGQSLTLIATANQGSEATYESGFVIDKFPISRPNLTFSTLTVSNMSPEDSSIYLCSVGVGGNTIYFGEGSWLTVV.